Below are 23 T cell receptor beta chains sequenced from a single sample in a study of blood T cells in healthy people across ages (dated by TCRdb to between 2015 and 2016). The library was built by means of 5' RACE. The reads were generated on an Illumina HiSeq 2500. A second PCR of roughly 7 to 12 cycles was run with a J-beta primer mix and a sample-barcoded 5' primer. In-frame beta chains were kept once TCRdb had trimmed the public reads at Q25 with fastp and called clones with MiXCR. Here each entry gathers all rows of one CDR3 protein and keeps the most common genes and DNA. For this sample the table gives over 1,500,000 distinct CDR3 sequences, of which 49% were detected only once. The ten top clones hold 2.1% of the sample. Source material: blood. These receptors all stem from a woman aged 40 to 50 in good health.

The chain uses TRBV9 and TRBJ2-3; D is perhaps TRBD2 (5 bases). Germline assignment: CDR1 SGDLS and CDR2 YYNGEE. The V gene lost 4 bases and the J gene lost 3 bases, with 18 bases spanning the gap. There are 16 residues in the CDR3. The CDR3 here is CASSLFREFWTDTQYF. The CDR3, as DNA: TGTGCCAGCAGCCTTTTTAGGGAGTTTTGGACAGATACGCAGTATTTT.

CDR3 DNA: TGCAGTGCCTTAGGGCAATTCACAGATACGCAGTATTTT. Translation gives CSALGQFTDTQYF. The chain couples TRBV20-1 to TRBJ2-3; D remains ambiguous. CDR1 is DFQATT and CDR2 is SNEGSKA in the germline V gene (reference sequence). This CDR3 has 13 residues. Trimming cost V 6 bases and J 2 bases, with 12 bases left between them.

The rearrangement joins TRBV20-1 to TRBJ2-1; the match to TRBD2 covers 8 bases. The CDR3 loop spans 16 amino acids. V trimming: 6 bases; J trimming: 0 bases; junction bases outside the gene matches: 10. CDR1 and CDR2 from the germline V gene are DFQATT and SNEGSKA (reference sequence). CDR3 coding DNA: TGCAGTGCCGCCCCCCCGGGGGGGAGCTCCTACAATGAGCAGTTCTTC. Its translation: CSAAPPGGSSYNEQFF.

The chain joins TRBV28 to TRBJ2-5; TRBD2 matches 16 bases. The germline gives CDR1 MDHEN, CDR2 SYDVKM. The CDR3 contains 18 residues. Trimming at V came to 6 bases and at J to 1 base, leaving 8 bases not matched to a gene. CDR3 sequence (DNA): TGTGCCAGCAGCGAGGGACTAGCGGGGGGGCCCTTCCAAGAGACCCAGTACTTC. Protein product: CASSEGLAGGPFQETQYF.

The V call is TRBV28, the J call TRBJ1-5; the match to TRBD1 covers 7 bases. The trim removed 2 bases at V and 8 bases at J, leaving 6 bases unmatched. The CDR3 has 14 residues. Germline values: CDR1 MDHEN, CDR2 SYDVKM. CDR3 protein: CASSLASDREPQHF. CDR3 nucleotide sequence: TGTGCCAGCAGTTTAGCGTCTGACAGGGAGCCCCAGCATTTT.

This clonotype was recorded a few times. The rearrangement uses TRBV28 and TRBJ1-1; D might be TRBD1 (5 bases). The CDR3 consists of 14 residues. Trimming stripped 2 bases from V and 5 bases from J, with 12 bases between. CDR1 is MDHEN, CDR2 SYDVKM, per germline. The CDR3: CASSLRAGRTEAFF. For the CDR3, the DNA is TGTGCCAGCAGTTTACGGGCAGGGAGAACTGAAGCTTTCTTT.

In its sample, this clonotype was seen a few times. The chain has TRBV7-2 and TRBJ2-5, with D possibly matching TRBD1 (6 bases). From germline, CDR1 is SGHTA and CDR2 FQGNSA. The V end was cut by 3 bases, the J end by 5 bases, with 10 bases between. The CDR3 loop spans 13 amino acids. In nucleotides, the CDR3 is TGTGCCAGCAGCTTCATGGGGGCGGAGACCCAGTACTTC. As protein: CASSFMGAETQYF.

In this sample, this clonotype turned up a few times. The chain joins TRBV9 to TRBJ2-5, with 9 bases fitting TRBD1. This CDR3 has 16 residues. J was trimmed by 0 bases and V by 0 bases; bases with no gene match: 3. CDR1 is SGDLS, CDR2 YYNGEE, per germline. CDR3 DNA sequence: TGTGCCAGCAGCGTAGCGACAGGGGGGTACCAAGAGACCCAGTACTTC. It encodes CASSVATGGYQETQYF.

The genes are TRBV6-2 or TRBV6-3 and TRBJ2-3; possible D gene TRBD1, 7 bases. CDR3 length: 17 amino acids. Germline values: CDR1 MNHEY, CDR2 SVGEGT. The ends were cut back, 2 bases at V and 4 bases at J, with 19 bases in the middle. CDR3 in amino acids: CASSYQSGGRQADTQYF. The DNA of the CDR3 is TGTGCCAGCAGTTACCAGTCAGGGGGGAGACAGGCAGATACGCAGTATTTT.

This clonotype has only a few counts. V is TRBV29-1 and J is TRBJ2-1; D ambiguous. The CDR3 is made up of 12 amino acids. V was shortened by 7 bases and J by 3 bases, with 10 bases between the two germline ends. Germline V lookup: CDR1 SQVTM, CDR2 ANQGSEA. CDR3 nucleotides: TGCAGCGCGGCCGAAAACTACAATGAGCAGTTCTTC. Protein product: CSAAENYNEQFF.

This clonotype has more than one count but fewer than ten. The CDR3 DNA follows: TGTGCCAGCAGACGACAGGGTCTCGCTGAAGCTTTCTTT. Protein: CASRRQGLAEAFF. The rearrangement uses TRBV3-1 and TRBJ1-1, with 7 bases aligning to TRBD1. V lost 6 bases to trimming and J lost 6 bases; unmatched junction nucleotides: 7. The CDR3 extends over 13 amino acids. From germline, CDR1 is LGHDT and CDR2 YNNKEL (reference sequence).

In this sample, this clonotype turned up a few times. The chain has TRBV6-2 or TRBV6-3 and TRBJ2-7; TRBD1 aligns across 8 bases. Losses at the gene ends were 6 bases for V and 3 bases for J; bases not matched to a gene: 7. Looked up from germline, CDR1 is MNHEY and CDR2 is SVGEGT. CDR3 size: 14 residues. The CDR3 loop reads CASRGTGKSYEQYF. CDR3 sequence (DNA): TGTGCCAGCAGGGGGACAGGAAAAAGCTACGAGCAGTACTTC.

V is TRBV24-1 and J is TRBJ2-1; the D call may be TRBD1 or TRBD2 (5 bases each). Germline loops: CDR1 KGHDR, CDR2 SFDVKD. With 7 bases removed from V and 15 bases from J, the gap between germline ends came to 21 bases. This CDR3 region has 13 residues. The chain's CDR3 is CATSHTTGAPRFF. Here the CDR3 DNA reads TGTGCCACCAGCCACACTACCGGGGCCCCGCGGTTCTTC.

This clonotype was counted between two and nine times. This chain connects TRBV6-2 or TRBV6-3 to TRBJ2-3; 8 bases line up with TRBD2. CDR1 and CDR2 from the germline V gene are MNHEY and SVGEGT. This CDR3 comprises 21 residues. V was clipped by 0 bases and J by 4 bases; unmatched bases: 21. This chain's CDR3 is CASSYSKDVSWTSLPPDTQYF. The CDR3 nucleotides are TGTGCCAGCAGTTACTCAAAGGATGTATCTTGGACTAGCCTACCTCCAGATACGCAGTATTTT.

This clonotype was counted a single time. V gene TRBV20-1 combines with J gene TRBJ1-5; weak D call: TRBD1 (5 bases). The germline V gene has CDR1 DFQATT and CDR2 SNEGSKA (reference sequence). Trimming took off 3 bases at V and 0 bases at J, with 18 bases between the two ends. The CDR3 contains 17 residues. CDR3 loop: CSASGRGTLYSNQPQHF. The CDR3 DNA follows: TGCAGTGCTAGTGGTCGGGGCACTCTTTATAGCAATCAGCCCCAGCATTTT.

DNA for the CDR3: TGCAGTGCTAGCTACCGGAAATACGAGCAGTACTTC. The encoded protein is CSASYRKYEQYF. The V call is TRBV20-1, the J call TRBJ2-7; D ambiguous. Deletions cut 3 bases from V and 4 bases from J, with 10 bases between. Germline V lookup: CDR1 DFQATT, CDR2 SNEGSKA (reference sequence). This CDR3 has 12 amino acids.

The V and J genes are TRBV10-3 and TRBJ2-3, with 10 bases lining up with TRBD2. The germline V gene has CDR1 ENHRY and CDR2 SYGVKD. The CDR3 sequence is 14 residues long. J gave up 4 bases and V 9 bases, and 7 bases lay outside the gene matches. This CDR3 reads CAISLAGDADTQYF. DNA of the CDR3: TGTGCCATATCGCTAGCGGGGGACGCAGATACGCAGTATTTT.

The chain carries TRBV6-5 and TRBJ2-3, with 7 bases identical to TRBD1. The germline V gene encodes CDR1 MNHEY and CDR2 SVGAGI. With V trimmed by 0 bases and J by 9 bases, 6 bases remained unmatched. The CDR3 is 14 amino acids. In DNA, the CDR3 is TGTGCCAGCAGTTACTCCACGACAGGGAGAACGCAGTATTTT. It yields the protein CASSYSTTGRTQYF.

This chain connects TRBV11-1 to TRBJ1-1; TRBD1 agrees at 8 bases. The junction had 7 bases not matched to a gene; V was cut back by 5 bases and J by 2 bases. This CDR3 has 15 residues. CDR1 is SGHAT and CDR2 is FQDESV in the germline V gene (reference sequence). CDR3 region: CASSLTGAHNTEAFF. The CDR3 bases are TGTGCCAGCAGCCTGACAGGGGCGCACAACACTGAAGCTTTCTTT.

J is TRBJ2-7 and V is TRBV20-1, with a weak D call TRBD2 (5 bases). Germline values: CDR1 DFQATT, CDR2 SNEGSKA (reference sequence). This CDR3 is built from 15 residues. V lost 2 bases and J 5 bases, leaving 19 bases between the germline ends. Here the CDR3 reads CSARPLRDRGDEQYF. The DNA for the CDR3 is TGCAGTGCTAGACCCCTCCGGGATCGCGGCGACGAGCAGTACTTC.

The chain carries TRBV14 and TRBJ1-2; D unresolved. The V gene's germline CDR1 is SGHDN and CDR2 FVKESK. With 4 bases removed from V and 4 bases from J, the gap between germline ends came to 16 bases. This CDR3 region has 15 residues. The DNA of the CDR3 is TGTGCCAGCAGCCTCCGTCGGGGTTTGACCTATGGCTACACCTTC. As protein: CASSLRRGLTYGYTF.

The CDR3 reads CASSQGTSYKQYF. In nucleotides, the CDR3 is TGTGCCAGCAGCCAAGGAACCTCCTACAAGCAGTACTTC. The chain is built from TRBV4-2 and TRBJ2-4; D gene ambiguous. Germline V gene data show CDR1 as LGHNA and CDR2 as YNFKEQ. V was shortened by 1 base and J by 13 bases, with 14 bases between the two germline ends. CDR3 size: 13 residues.

The rearrangement joins TRBV6-2 or TRBV6-3 to TRBJ2-1; 10 nucleotides match TRBD2. Trimming took 7 bases from V and 4 from J; bases not matched to a gene: 4. Germline V gene sequence: CDR1 MNHEY, CDR2 SVGEGT. CDR3 length: 14 amino acids. CDR3 sequence (DNA): TGTGCCAGCACAGGACTAGCGGAATACAATGAGCAGTTCTTC. It yields the protein CASTGLAEYNEQFF.